These T cell receptor beta chains were read from a single sample in a study of blood T cell repertoires in COVID-19. Sequenced by immunoSEQ multiplex PCR; TCRdb stores in-frame clones only, minus some. The table includes roughly 53,000 clones, roughly 88% detected once. The sequencing sample was made of peripheral blood. These receptors were obtained from a human donor in a cohort sampled during active COVID-19. The CDR3 runs from the conserved cysteine through the conserved F or W. A D gene is named only where the DNA matches it firmly. Only some rows state a clone size, as once, few, many or a class for expanded clones.

TRBV6-5	.	TRBJ1-1	once	TGTGCCAGCAGCCATCGGGGTGGGTATGAAGCTTTCTTT	CASSHRGGYEAFF
TRBV18	TRBD1	TRBJ2-2	.	TGTGCCAGCTCACCGCTGGACAGGGCGGGACACGGGGAGCTGTTTTTT	CASSPLDRAGHGELFF
TRBV29-1	TRBD2	TRBJ2-1	.	TGCAGCGTTGCACGCCTAGCGGGAGGTAACAATGAGCAGTTCTTC	CSVARLAGGNNEQFF
TRBV2	.	TRBJ1-3	.	TGTGCCAGCAGAAGGGGGTTAGGTGGAAACACCATATATTTT	CASRRGLGGNTIYF
TRBV19	.	TRBJ1-2	.	TGTGCCAGTAGTATAGGTCACAGGAGAGAGGACGTCGGCTACACCTTC	CASSIGHRREDVGYTF
TRBV6-2/TRBV6-3	.	TRBJ2-3	.	TGTGCCAGCAGTGATCAGGGTTTGGGCACAGATACGCAGTATTTT	CASSDQGLGTDTQYF
TRBV12-3/TRBV12-4	TRBD1	TRBJ2-7	.	TGTGCCAGCAGCGCGACAGGGTCCTACGAGCAGTACTTC	CASSATGSYEQYF
TRBV6-1	.	TRBJ2-1	.	TGTGCCAGCAGTGAAGCCCAAGACAGTTTTAGCTCCTACAATGAGCAGTTCTTC	CASSEAQDSFSSYNEQFF
TRBV3-1/TRBV3-2	.	TRBJ2-3	.	TGTGCCAGCAGTCCTCGGTGGAGCACAGATACGCAGTATTTT	CASSPRWSTDTQYF
TRBV4-1	.	TRBJ1-4	.	TGCGCCAGCGGACTCTTGTTTGGTGAAAAACTGTTTTTT	CASGLLFGEKLFF
TRBV2	TRBD1	TRBJ1-2	.	TGTGCCAGCAGTGAAGAGGGACAGATTAACTATGGCTACACCTTC	CASSEEGQINYGYTF
TRBV3-1/TRBV3-2	.	TRBJ1-2	once	TGTGCCAGCAGCCAATCGCAGGGCGGCTACACCTTC	CASSQSQGGYTF
TRBV11-2	TRBD1	TRBJ1-2	.	TGTGCCAGCAGCTCCGGACAGGGGGCTGTCGGCTACACCTTC	CASSSGQGAVGYTF
TRBV18	TRBD1	TRBJ2-6	.	TGTGCCAGCTCATCGGGACAGGGGCTGGCTGGGGCCAACGTCCTGACTTTC	CASSSGQGLAGANVLTF
TRBV5-1	TRBD2	TRBJ2-1	.	TGCGCCAGCTGTTTATCTAGCGGGAACAACAATGAGCAGTTCTTC	CASCLSSGNNNEQFF
TRBV5-1	TRBD1	TRBJ2-1	.	TGCGCCAGCAGCTTGATGGGGACAGGGTCCCGTGAGCAGTTCTTC	CASSLMGTGSREQFF
TRBV9	.	TRBJ1-6	.	TGTGCCAGCAGCGTAGGGTCAGGGGATGGGTCACCCCTCCACTTT	CASSVGSGDGSPLHF
TRBV12-3/TRBV12-4	.	TRBJ1-2	few	TGTGCCAGCAGACCACAGAGCCTCTATGGCTACACCTTC	CASRPQSLYGYTF
TRBV19	TRBD2	TRBJ2-7	.	TGTGCCAGTAGTAAAGGGTCTAGCGGGAACTCCTACGAGCAGTACTTC	CASSKGSSGNSYEQYF
TRBV29-1	.	TRBJ2-1	few	TGCAGCGCCCAGGTCGTCAATGAGCAGTTCTTC	CSAQVVNEQFF
TRBV5-5	TRBD2	TRBJ2-1	.	TGTGCCAGCAGCTACGGACTAGCGCGGAATGAGCAGTTCTTC	CASSYGLARNEQFF
TRBV4-2	.	TRBJ1-5	few	TGTGCCAGCAGCCAAGTTGGAGGGGACTTTGTCAATCAGCCCCAGCATTTT	CASSQVGGDFVNQPQHF
TRBV19	TRBD1	TRBJ1-5	.	TGTGCCAGTAGGACAGGGTCAGGCTTGATTAGCAATCAGCCCCAGCATTTT	CASRTGSGLISNQPQHF
TRBV19	.	TRBJ1-2	.	TGTGCCAGTAGTCGGGAGGACAGAACTAACTATGGCTACACCTTC	CASSREDRTNYGYTF
TRBV7-8	.	TRBJ1-1	.	TGTGCCAGCTCAACGTGGGGCGGAAACACTGAAGCTTTCTTT	CASSTWGGNTEAFF
TRBV6-6	TRBD2	TRBJ2-1	.	TGTGCCACCGGGGGGGGATATGAGCAGTTCTTC	CATGGGYEQFF
TRBV5-1	TRBD1	TRBJ2-7	.	TGCGCCAGCAGCTTGGGTTCAGGGGGCCTCTACGAGCAGTACTTC	CASSLGSGGLYEQYF
TRBV5-1	TRBD2	TRBJ2-1	.	TGCGCCCGCAGCGCGGGGGGGGCTGGTAATGAGCAGTTCTTC	CARSAGGAGNEQFF
TRBV19	.	TRBJ2-1	once	TGTGCCAGTAGAAAGGATCGGGAATCCTACAATGAGCAGTTCTTC	CASRKDRESYNEQFF
TRBV5-1	TRBD2	TRBJ2-1	.	TGCGCCAGCAGCTTTAGCGGGGGGGCCGGGAATGAGCAGTTCTTC	CASSFSGGAGNEQFF
TRBV5-1	TRBD2	TRBJ2-5	.	TGCGCCAGCAGCTTGGCCTCGACTAGCGGGGGGGTGGAGACCCAGTACTTC	CASSLASTSGGVETQYF
TRBV2	.	TRBJ2-7	few	TGTGCCAGCAGTGGGATGGAGGCCAGGGGCTCCTACGAGCAGTACTTC	CASSGMEARGSYEQYF
TRBV5-6	.	TRBJ2-4	once	TGTGCCAGCAGCTTTCTCGGTAGAAACATTCAGTACTTC	CASSFLGRNIQYF
TRBV2	.	TRBJ1-6	.	TGTGCCAGCAGGGAGCCCGAATCACCCCTCCACTTT	CASREPESPLHF
TRBV4-1	.	TRBJ1-1	.	TGCGCCAGCAGCCAAGGAGTGGGCAGGGACACTGAAGCTTTCTTT	CASSQGVGRDTEAFF
TRBV5-6	TRBD1	TRBJ1-1	once	TGTGCCAGCAGCTTGAGGGGGCTCACTGAAGCTTTCTTT	CASSLRGLTEAFF